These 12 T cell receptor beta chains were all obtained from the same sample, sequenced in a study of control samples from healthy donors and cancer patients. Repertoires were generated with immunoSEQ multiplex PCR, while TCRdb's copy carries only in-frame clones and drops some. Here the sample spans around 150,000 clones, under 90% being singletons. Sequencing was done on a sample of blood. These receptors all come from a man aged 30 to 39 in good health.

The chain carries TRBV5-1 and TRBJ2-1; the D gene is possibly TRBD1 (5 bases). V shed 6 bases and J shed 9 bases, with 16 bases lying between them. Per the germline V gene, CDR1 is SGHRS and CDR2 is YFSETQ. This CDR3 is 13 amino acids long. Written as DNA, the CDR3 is TGCGCCAGCACTATAGTAGGGGTCGGTGAGCAGTTCTTC. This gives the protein CASTIVGVGEQFF.

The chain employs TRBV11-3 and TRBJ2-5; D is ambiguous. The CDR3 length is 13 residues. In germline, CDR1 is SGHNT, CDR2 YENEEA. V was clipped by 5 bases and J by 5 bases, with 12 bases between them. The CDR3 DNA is TGTGCCAGCAGCCGACCCCCTTTTGAGACCCAGTACTTC. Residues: CASSRPPFETQYF.

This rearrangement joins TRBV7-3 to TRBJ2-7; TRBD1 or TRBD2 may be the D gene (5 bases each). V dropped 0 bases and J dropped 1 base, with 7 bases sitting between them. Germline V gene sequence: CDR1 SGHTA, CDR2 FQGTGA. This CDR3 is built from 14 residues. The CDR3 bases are TGTGCCAGCAGCTTAACTGGGGGATCCTACGAGCAGTACTTC. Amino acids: CASSLTGGSYEQYF.

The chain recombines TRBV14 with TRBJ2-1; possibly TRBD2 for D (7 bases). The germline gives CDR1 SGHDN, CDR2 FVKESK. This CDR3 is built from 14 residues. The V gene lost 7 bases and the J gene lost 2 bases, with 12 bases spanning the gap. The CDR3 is CASTGGGPYNEQFF. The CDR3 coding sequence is TGTGCCAGCACCGGCGGGGGCCCCTACAATGAGCAGTTCTTC.

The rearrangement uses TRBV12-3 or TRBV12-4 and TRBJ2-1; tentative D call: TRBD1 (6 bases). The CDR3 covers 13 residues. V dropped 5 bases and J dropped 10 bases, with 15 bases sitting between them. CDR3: CASSRGWGREQFF. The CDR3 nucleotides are TGTGCCAGCAGTAGGGGCTGGGGGCGCGAGCAGTTCTTC.

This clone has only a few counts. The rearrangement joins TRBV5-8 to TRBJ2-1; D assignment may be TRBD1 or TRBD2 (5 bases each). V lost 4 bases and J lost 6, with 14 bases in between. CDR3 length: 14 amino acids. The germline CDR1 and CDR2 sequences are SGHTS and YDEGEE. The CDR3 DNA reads TGTGCCAGCAGCCCCCGGGGCCCGGGCAATGAGCAGTTCTTC. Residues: CASSPRGPGNEQFF.

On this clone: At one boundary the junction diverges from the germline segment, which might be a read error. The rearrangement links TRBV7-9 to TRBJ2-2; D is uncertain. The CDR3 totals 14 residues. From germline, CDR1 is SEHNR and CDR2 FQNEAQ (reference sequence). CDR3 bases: TGTGCCAGCAGTTTAGGACCGTCCACCGGGGAGCTGTTTTTT. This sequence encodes CASSLGPSTGELFF.

CDR3 protein: CASSPLGGETQYF. CDR3 in DNA: TGTGCCAGCTCACCCTTAGGAGGGGAGACCCAGTACTTC. The V and J genes are TRBV18 and TRBJ2-5; possible D gene TRBD2, 6 bases. Trimming removed 3 bases from V and 5 bases from J, with 10 bases in between. The CDR3 has 13 residues. Germline CDR1 KGHSH, CDR2 LQKENI. Variable domain in full (rest from reference TRBV18 and TRBJ2-5): NAGVMQNPRHLVRRRGQEARLRCSPMKGHSHVYWYRQLPEEGLKFMVYLQKENIIDESGMPKERFSAEFPKEGPSILRIQQVVRGDSAAYFCASSPLGGETQYFGPGTRLLVL.

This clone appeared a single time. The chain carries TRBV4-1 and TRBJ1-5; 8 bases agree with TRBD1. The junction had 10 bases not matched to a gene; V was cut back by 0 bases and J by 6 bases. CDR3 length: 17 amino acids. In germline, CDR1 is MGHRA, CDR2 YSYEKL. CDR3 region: CASSQEAMLTGVQPQHF. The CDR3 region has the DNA TGCGCCAGCAGCCAAGAGGCTATGTTGACAGGGGTTCAGCCCCAGCATTTT.

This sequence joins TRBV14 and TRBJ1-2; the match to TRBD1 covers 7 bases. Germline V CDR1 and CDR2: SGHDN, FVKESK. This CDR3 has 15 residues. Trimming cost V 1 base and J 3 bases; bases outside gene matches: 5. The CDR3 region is CASSQGQGVDYGYTF. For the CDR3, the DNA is TGTGCCAGCAGCCAAGGGCAGGGGGTTGACTATGGCTACACCTTC.

This chain's CDR3 is CATQPGTGGTGSSYEQYF. The CDR3 DNA sequence: TGTGCCACCCAACCGGGGACAGGGGGTACGGGGAGCTCCTACGAGCAGTACTTC. V is TRBV19 and J is TRBJ2-7; 11 bases are shared with TRBD1. Unmatched junction bases numbered 17, after V lost 10 bases and J lost 0 bases. This CDR3 is 18 amino acids long. Germline V gene data show CDR1 as LNHDA and CDR2 as SQIVND (reference sequence).

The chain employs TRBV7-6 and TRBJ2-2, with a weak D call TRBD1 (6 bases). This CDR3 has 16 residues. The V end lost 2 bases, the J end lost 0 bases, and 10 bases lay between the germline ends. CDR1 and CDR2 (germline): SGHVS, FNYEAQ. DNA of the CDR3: TGTGCCAGCAGCTTACTAACAGGGACGAACACCGGGGAGCTGTTTTTT. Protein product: CASSLLTGTNTGELFF.